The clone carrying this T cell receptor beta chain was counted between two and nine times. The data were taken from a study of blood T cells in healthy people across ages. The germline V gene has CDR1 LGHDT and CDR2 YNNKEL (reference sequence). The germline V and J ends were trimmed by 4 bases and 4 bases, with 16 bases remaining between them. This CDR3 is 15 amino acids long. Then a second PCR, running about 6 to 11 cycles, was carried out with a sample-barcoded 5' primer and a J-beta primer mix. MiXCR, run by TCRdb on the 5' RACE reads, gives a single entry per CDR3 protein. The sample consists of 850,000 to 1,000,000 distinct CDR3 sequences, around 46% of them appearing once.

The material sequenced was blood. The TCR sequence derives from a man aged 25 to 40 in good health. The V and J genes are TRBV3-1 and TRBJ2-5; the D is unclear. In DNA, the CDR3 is TGTGCCAGCAGCCTCGACCCGTGGGGTCGAGAGACCCAGTACTTC. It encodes CASSLDPWGRETQYF.